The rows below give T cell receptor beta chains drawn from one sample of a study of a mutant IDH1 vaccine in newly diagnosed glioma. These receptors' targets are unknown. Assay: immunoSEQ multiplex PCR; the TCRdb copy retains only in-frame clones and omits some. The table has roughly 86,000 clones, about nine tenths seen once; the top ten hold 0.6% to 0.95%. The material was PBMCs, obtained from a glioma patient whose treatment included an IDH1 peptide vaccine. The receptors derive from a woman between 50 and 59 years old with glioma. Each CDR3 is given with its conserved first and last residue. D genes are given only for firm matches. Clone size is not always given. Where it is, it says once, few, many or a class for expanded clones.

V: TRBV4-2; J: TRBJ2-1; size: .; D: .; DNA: TGTGCCAGCAGCCAAGTCGATGGGGTAGTGAAGTACAATGAGCAGTTCTTC; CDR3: CASSQVDGVVKYNEQFF
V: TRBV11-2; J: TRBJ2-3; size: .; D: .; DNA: TGTGCCAGCAGCTTAGCCCTCCTCATCCCCACAGATACGCAGTATTTT; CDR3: CASSLALLIPTDTQYF
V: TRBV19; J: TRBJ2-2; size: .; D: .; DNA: TGTGCCAGTAGCCCGGGACATACGAACACCGGGGAGCTGTTTTTT; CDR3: CASSPGHTNTGELFF
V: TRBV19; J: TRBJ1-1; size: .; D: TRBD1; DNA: TGTGCCAGTAGTATAGCAGGGGGCGAGAACACTGAAGCTTTCTTT; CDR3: CASSIAGGENTEAFF
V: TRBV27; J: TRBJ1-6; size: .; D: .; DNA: TGTGCCAGCATGTACTCCTATAATTCACCCCTCCACTTT; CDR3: CASMYSYNSPLHF
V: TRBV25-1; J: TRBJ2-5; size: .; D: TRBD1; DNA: TGTGCCAGCAGTGAAGGACAGGGGGAAGAGACCCAGTACTTC; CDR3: CASSEGQGEETQYF
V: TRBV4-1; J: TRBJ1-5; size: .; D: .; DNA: TGCGCCAGCAGCCCCGGACGGGAAGGAAGTTTTAGCAATCAGCCCCAGCATTTT; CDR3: CASSPGREGSFSNQPQHF
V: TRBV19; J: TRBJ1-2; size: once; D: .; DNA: TGTGCCAGTAGCAATTCCCGGGACATACCTTTTAACTATGGCTACACCTTC; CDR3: CASSNSRDIPFNYGYTF
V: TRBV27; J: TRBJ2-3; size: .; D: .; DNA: TGTGCCAGCAGCCTAGACGTCAGACCTACCTTCCCAGATACGCAGTATTTT; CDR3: CASSLDVRPTFPDTQYF
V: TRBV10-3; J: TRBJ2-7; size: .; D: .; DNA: TGTGCCATCAGTGAGTCGGCAGCCTACGAGCAGTACTTC; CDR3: CAISESAAYEQYF
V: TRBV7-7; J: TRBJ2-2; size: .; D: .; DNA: TGTGCTAGCAGCCCTAGGGGACCCACGGTCACCGGGGAGCTGTTTTTT; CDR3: CASSPRGPTVTGELFF
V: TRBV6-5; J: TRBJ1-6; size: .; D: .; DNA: TGTGCCAGCAGTTACCGCCGGGGTTCCGTCACCCTCCACTTT; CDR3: CASSYRRGSVTLHF
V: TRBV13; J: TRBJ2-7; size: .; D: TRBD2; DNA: TGTGCCAGCAGCTTAGGCTCTAGCGGGGACAACTACGAGCAGTACTTC; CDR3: CASSLGSSGDNYEQYF
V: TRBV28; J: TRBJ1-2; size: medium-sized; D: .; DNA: TGTGCCAGCAGTTCCGCTAGGTGGGGCCTTTATGGCTACACCTTC; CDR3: CASSSARWGLYGYTF
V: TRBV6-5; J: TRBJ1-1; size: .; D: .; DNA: TGTGCCAGCAGTGATGGGATGTACACTGAAGCTTTCTTT; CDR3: CASSDGMYTEAFF
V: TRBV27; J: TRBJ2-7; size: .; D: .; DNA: TGTGCCAGCAGGACACAGGGAGGGGGCTCCTACGAGCAGTACTTC; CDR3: CASRTQGGGSYEQYF
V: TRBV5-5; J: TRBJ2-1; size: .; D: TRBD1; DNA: TGTGCCAGCAGCTTGAGGCAGGGGGTCTCCTACAATGAGCAGTTCTTC; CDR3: CASSLRQGVSYNEQFF
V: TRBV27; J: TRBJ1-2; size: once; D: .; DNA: TGTGCCAGCAGTTTTCAGGGGAGTGGAAGGGGCTACACCTTC; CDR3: CASSFQGSGRGYTF
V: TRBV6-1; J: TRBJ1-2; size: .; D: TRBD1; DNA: TGTGCCAGCAGTGAATCTTCGGACAGGCGATATGGCTACACCTTC; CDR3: CASSESSDRRYGYTF
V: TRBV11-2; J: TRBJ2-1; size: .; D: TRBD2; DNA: TGTGCCAGCAGCCAAGCGGGAGGCAGAGAGTTCTTC; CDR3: CASSQAGGREFF
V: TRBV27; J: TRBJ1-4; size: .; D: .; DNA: TGTGCCAGCAGTCGGGGAGGGTCAATTGAAAAACTGTTTTTT; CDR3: CASSRGGSIEKLFF
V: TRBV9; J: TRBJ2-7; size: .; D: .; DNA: TGTGCCAGCAGCCCCCGGGACTTCTTTTCCTACGAGCAGTACTTC; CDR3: CASSPRDFFSYEQYF
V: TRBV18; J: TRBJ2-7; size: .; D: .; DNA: TGTGCCAGCTCACCAGGAACTAACTACGAGCAGTACTTC; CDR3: CASSPGTNYEQYF
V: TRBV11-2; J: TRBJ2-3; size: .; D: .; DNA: TGTGCCAGCAGCTCGGTACGGGGGCCCACAGATACGCAGTATTTT; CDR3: CASSSVRGPTDTQYF
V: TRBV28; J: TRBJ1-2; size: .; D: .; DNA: TGTGCCAGCAGCCCTGTCGGGGCAGTGGGTAACTATGGCTACACCTTC; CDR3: CASSPVGAVGNYGYTF
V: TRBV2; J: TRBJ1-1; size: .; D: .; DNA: TGTGCCAGCAGCTCAGGGGTACGGACAGCGGGGACTGAAGCTTTCTTT; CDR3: CASSSGVRTAGTEAFF
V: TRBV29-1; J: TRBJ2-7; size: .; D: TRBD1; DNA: TGCAGCGTCGACAGGGGCTACGAGCAGTACTTC; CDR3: CSVDRGYEQYF
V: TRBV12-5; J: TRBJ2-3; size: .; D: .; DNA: TGTGCTAGTGGTTTGGGACAGGCCTACACAGATACGCAGTATTTT; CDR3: CASGLGQAYTDTQYF
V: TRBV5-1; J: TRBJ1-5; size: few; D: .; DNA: TGCGCCAGCAGCAGCGGCGGGGGGAATCAGCCCCAGCATTTT; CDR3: CASSSGGGNQPQHF
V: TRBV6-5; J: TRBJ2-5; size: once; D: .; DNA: TGTGCCAGCACACCTCCAGGTCAAGAGACCCAGTACTTC; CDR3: CASTPPGQETQYF
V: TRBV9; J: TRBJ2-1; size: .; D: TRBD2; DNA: TGTGCCAGTTCCCGAGCGGGGGCCAATGAGCAGTTCTTC; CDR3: CASSRAGANEQFF
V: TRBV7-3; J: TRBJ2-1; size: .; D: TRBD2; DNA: TGTGCCAGCAGCTACTTGCGGGAGGGCAACAATGAGCAGTTCTTC; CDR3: CASSYLREGNNEQFF
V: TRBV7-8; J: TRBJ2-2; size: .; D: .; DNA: TGTACCACAGGGACCGGGGAGCTGTTTTTT; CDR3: CTTGTGELFF
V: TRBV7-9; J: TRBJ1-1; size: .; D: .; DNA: TGTGCCAGCAGTTCGCCGGGTAGGGGGTACACTGAAGCTTTCTTT; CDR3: CASSSPGRGYTEAFF
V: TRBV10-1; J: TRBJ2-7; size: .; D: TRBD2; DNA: TGCGCCAGCAGTGCAGCGGGAGGCGGGGAGCAGTACTTC; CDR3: CASSAAGGGEQYF
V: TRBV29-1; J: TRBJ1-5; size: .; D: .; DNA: TGCAGCGTTGAGGTTGGGGGCGCGGGTCAGCCCCAGCATTTT; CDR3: CSVEVGGAGQPQHF
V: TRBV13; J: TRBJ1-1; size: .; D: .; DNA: TGTGCCAGCAGCTTAGGCTTTGGGGATCCTGAAGCTTTCTTT; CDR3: CASSLGFGDPEAFF
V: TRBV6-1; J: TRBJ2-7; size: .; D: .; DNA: TGTGCCAGCGCTGTCGGGACGGTGTCCTACGAGCAGTACTTC; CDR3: CASAVGTVSYEQYF
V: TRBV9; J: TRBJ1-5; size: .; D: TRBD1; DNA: TGTGCCAGCAGCATAGGGGCAGGGGGGGATCAGCCCCAGCATTTT; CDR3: CASSIGAGGDQPQHF
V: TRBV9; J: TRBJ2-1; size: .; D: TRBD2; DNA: TGTGCCAGCAGCGTAGAGGCGGGAGGGGGTGAGCAGTTCTTC; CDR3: CASSVEAGGGEQFF
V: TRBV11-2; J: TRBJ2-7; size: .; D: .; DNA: TGTGCCAGCAGCTTAGTCCCCGGGACGGATTACGAGCAGTACTTC; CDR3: CASSLVPGTDYEQYF
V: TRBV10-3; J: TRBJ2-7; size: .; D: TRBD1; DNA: TGTGCCATCGGGGGGACCGGGACAGGGGGCTACGAGCAGTACTTC; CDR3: CAIGGTGTGGYEQYF
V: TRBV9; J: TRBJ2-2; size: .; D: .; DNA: TGTGCCAGCAGCGTCAGTGCCGGGGAGCTGTTTTTT; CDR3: CASSVSAGELFF
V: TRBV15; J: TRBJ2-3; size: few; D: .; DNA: TGTGCCACCAGTAAACCAAGCACAGATACGCAGTATTTT; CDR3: CATSKPSTDTQYF
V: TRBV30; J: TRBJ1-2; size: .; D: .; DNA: TGTGCCTGGCTCCCTCAGGGCTACTATGGCTACACCTTC; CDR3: CAWLPQGYYGYTF
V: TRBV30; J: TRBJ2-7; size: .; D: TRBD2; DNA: TGTGCCTGGAGTGTAGGGGACTATCGAGCCTACGAGCAGTACTTC; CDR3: CAWSVGDYRAYEQYF
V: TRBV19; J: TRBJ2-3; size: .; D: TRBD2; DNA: TGTGCCAGTAGCGGGAGGGCCTCCCGCACAGATACGCAGTATTTT; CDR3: CASSGRASRTDTQYF
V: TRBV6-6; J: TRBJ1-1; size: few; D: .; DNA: TGTGCCAGCAGTTACTCGTGGCAGCGCAACACTGAAGCTTTCTTT; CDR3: CASSYSWQRNTEAFF
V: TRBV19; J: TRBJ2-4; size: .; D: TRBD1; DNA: TGTGCCAGTAGTGCCCGACAGGGGATCTGGAACATTCAGTACTTC; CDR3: CASSARQGIWNIQYF
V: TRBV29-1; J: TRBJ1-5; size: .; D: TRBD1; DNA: TGCAGCGCAGGACAGGATGATCAGCCCCAGCATTTT; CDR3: CSAGQDDQPQHF
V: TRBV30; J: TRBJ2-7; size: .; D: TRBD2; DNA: TGTGCCCTAGCGGTGGGTCGGGAGCAGTACTTC; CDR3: CALAVGREQYF
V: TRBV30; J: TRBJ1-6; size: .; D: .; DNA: TGTGCCGGTAATGTGGGGGGACGGAATTCACCCCTCCACTTT; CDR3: CAGNVGGRNSPLHF
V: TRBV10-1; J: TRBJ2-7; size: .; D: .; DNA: TGCGCCAGCAGTGAACCACTAGCTTTCCCCTACGAGCAGTACTTC; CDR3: CASSEPLAFPYEQYF
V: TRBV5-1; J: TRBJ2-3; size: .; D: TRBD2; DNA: TGCGCCAGCAGCACAAGCGGGAGGTACACAGATACGCAGTATTTT; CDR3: CASSTSGRYTDTQYF
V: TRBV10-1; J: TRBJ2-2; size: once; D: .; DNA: TGCGCCAGCAGAAAGCGGGCAAGCGACACCGGGGAGCTGTTTTTT; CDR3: CASRKRASDTGELFF
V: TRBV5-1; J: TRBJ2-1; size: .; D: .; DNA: TGCGCCAGCAGGGAATGGGTTTCCTACAATGAGCAGTTCTTC; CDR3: CASREWVSYNEQFF
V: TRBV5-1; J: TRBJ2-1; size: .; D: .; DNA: TGCGCCAGCAGCTACTTGGACAATGAGCAGTTCTTC; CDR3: CASSYLDNEQFF